These 22 T cell receptor beta chains were all obtained from the same sample, sequenced in a study of T cell repertoires in cytomegalovirus infection. TCRdb fed the reads into MiXCR, producing one record per CDR3 protein. The sample records 310,000 or so distinct CDR3 sequences, roughly 23% being singletons. The sequencing sample was made of PBMCs. Receptor source: a human donor in good health (CMV status not recorded). Some clones in this sample may be carry-over from other donors' samples.

The chain links TRBV20-1 to TRBJ2-3, with TRBD2 matching 9 bases. The CDR3 loop spans 15 amino acids. V lost 3 bases and J lost 4; bases outside the gene matches: 8. Germline V gene lookup returns CDR1 DFQATT and CDR2 SNEGSKA (reference sequence). CDR3 bases: TGCAGTGCTAGGAACGCGGGGGGGCCCGCAGATACGCAGTATTTT. Translation gives CSARNAGGPADTQYF.

This chain links TRBV7-2 with TRBJ2-7; D remains unclear. The V end lost 3 bases, the J end lost 4 bases, and 7 bases lay between the germline ends. The V gene's germline CDR1 is SGHTA and CDR2 FQGNSA. The CDR3 extends over 12 amino acids. As DNA, the CDR3 is TGTGCCAGCAGCTTGCCGCTTTACGAGCAGTACTTC. Translated, it gives CASSLPLYEQYF.

This chain connects TRBV6-5 to TRBJ1-1, with D possibly matching TRBD1 (5 bases). The V gene's germline CDR1 is MNHEY and CDR2 SVGAGI. This CDR3 contains 14 residues. Trimming pared 2 bases from V and 4 bases from J, leaving 11 bases between. The CDR3: CASSYSRGLTEAFF. CDR3 DNA sequence: TGTGCCAGCAGTTACAGTAGGGGCCTCACTGAAGCTTTCTTT.

The J gene is TRBJ2-2, the V gene TRBV20-1, with a possible D match to TRBD2 (7 bases). Trimming removed 6 bases at V and 8 bases at J, with 19 bases between. The CDR3 consists of 14 residues. The V gene's germline CDR1 is DFQATT and CDR2 SNEGSKA (reference sequence). This CDR3 is CSATGGRAGGELFF. DNA of the CDR3: TGCAGTGCCACCGGGGGGCGCGCAGGGGGGGAGCTGTTTTTT.

A few counts support this clonotype. This chain connects TRBV7-3 to TRBJ1-1, with TRBD1 as a possible D gene (6 bases). V was shortened by 0 bases and J by 1 base, with 12 bases between the two germline ends. CDR1 SGHTA and CDR2 FQGTGA come from the germline V gene. The CDR3 sequence is 16 residues long. CDR3 sequence: CASSLTGGQRNTEAFF. In DNA form, the CDR3 reads TGTGCCAGCAGCTTAACGGGAGGACAGAGGAACACTGAAGCTTTCTTT.

This clonotype was picked up a small number of times. This chain links TRBV19 with TRBJ2-3; D is perhaps TRBD1 or TRBD2 (5 bases each). CDR1 is LNHDA and CDR2 is SQIVND in the germline V gene (reference sequence). The CDR3 sequence is 14 residues long. Trimming took off 6 bases at V and 1 base at J, with 11 bases between the two ends. CDR3 in DNA: TGTGCCAGTAGGGAAAGAGGGGGCACAGATACGCAGTATTTT. Its translation is CASRERGGTDTQYF.

This clonotype showed up just a few times. CDR3 in amino acids: CASSFTDRGYNEQYF. The CDR3 coding sequence is TGCGCCAGCAGCTTCACCGACAGGGGGTATAACGAGCAGTACTTC. V is TRBV5-1 and J is TRBJ2-7; 9 bases are a match to TRBD1. The CDR3 covers 15 residues. Germline V gene lookup returns CDR1 SGHRS and CDR2 YFSETQ. The V and J ends lost 2 bases and 5 bases, in that order; junction bases with no gene match: 8.

This rearrangement joins TRBV5-1 to TRBJ2-2; D is undetermined. With 5 bases removed from V and 3 bases from J, the gap between germline ends came to 20 bases. CDR3 length: 17 residues. CDR1 and CDR2 (germline): SGHRS, YFSETQ. The CDR3 DNA sequence: TGCGCCAGCAGGTACCCTGGTCGGGCAGGTCACACCGGGGAGCTGTTTTTT. It specifies CASRYPGRAGHTGELFF. The whole variable domain, filled in from reference TRBV5-1 and TRBJ2-2, reads KAGVTQTPRYLIKTRGQQVTLSCSPISGHRSVSWYQQTPGQGLQFLFEYFSETQRNKGNFPGRFSGRQFSNSRSEMNVSTLELGDSALYLCASRYPGRAGHTGELFFGEGSRLTVL.

The chain has TRBV20-1 and TRBJ2-3; D uncertain. CDR3 size: 13 residues. CDR1 and CDR2 from the germline V gene are DFQATT and SNEGSKA (reference sequence). Trimming stripped 6 bases from V and 1 base from J, with 11 bases between. DNA of the CDR3: TGCAGTGCAATGCACCGTGGCACAGATACGCAGTATTTT. As protein: CSAMHRGTDTQYF.

This chain connects TRBV7-9 to TRBJ1-4, with D perhaps matching TRBD1 (6 bases). The CDR3 covers 15 residues. Deletions cut 5 bases from V and 7 bases from J, with 17 bases between. From germline, CDR1 is SEHNR and CDR2 FQNEAQ (reference sequence). DNA of the CDR3: TGTGCCAGCAGCATGGAGGGGGGTATGGCTGAAAAACTGTTTTTT. The encoded protein is CASSMEGGMAEKLFF.

This clonotype came up many times. The chain couples TRBV12-3 or TRBV12-4 to TRBJ2-3; D is uncertain. The length of the CDR3 is 14 residues. V lost 0 bases to trimming and J lost 0 bases, with 4 bases between them. The CDR3 bases are TGTGCCAGCAGTTTAGCCCCTAGCACAGATACGCAGTATTTT. Amino acids: CASSLAPSTDTQYF.

This chain connects TRBV29-1 to TRBJ2-5; TRBD2 agrees at 8 bases. The germline gives CDR1 SQVTM, CDR2 ANQGSEA. There are 14 residues in the CDR3. The V gene end was trimmed by 0 bases and the J gene end by 6 bases; junction bases not matched to a gene: 6. CDR3 amino acids: CSVEDQVAGKTQYF. The DNA for the CDR3 is TGCAGCGTTGAAGATCAGGTAGCGGGAAAGACCCAGTACTTC.

The J gene is TRBJ2-1, the V gene TRBV7-2, with TRBD2 matching 14 bases. V lost 1 base to trimming and J lost 9 bases; unmatched junction nucleotides: 5. Germline CDR1 reads SGHTA; CDR2 reads FQGNSA. This CDR3 has 16 amino acids. The CDR3 reads CASSLGGTSGRREQFF. Written as DNA, the CDR3 is TGTGCCAGCAGCTTAGGAGGGACTAGCGGGAGACGTGAGCAGTTCTTC.

There are a few counts of this clonotype. The V gene is TRBV20-1, the J gene TRBJ2-4, with D perhaps TRBD1 or TRBD2 (5 bases each). CDR1 DFQATT and CDR2 SNEGSKA come from the germline V gene (reference sequence). The CDR3 totals 15 residues. V lost 3 bases to trimming and J lost 0 bases, with 12 bases between them. The CDR3 bases are TGCAGTGCTAGGGCCGGGGCGCGAGCCAAAAACATTCAGTACTTC. Translation gives CSARAGARAKNIQYF.

The chain couples TRBV20-1 to TRBJ2-5; D is perhaps TRBD1 (8 bases). Germline CDR1 reads DFQATT; CDR2 reads SNEGSKA (reference sequence). V gave up 6 bases and J gave up 2 bases, with 25 bases separating them. The CDR3 totals 17 residues. Here the CDR3 reads CSAVGQGGQMGQETQYF. CDR3 sequence (DNA): TGCAGTGCGGTCGGACAGGGAGGGCAAATGGGGCAAGAGACCCAGTACTTC.

This clonotype was observed a few times. The rearrangement joins TRBV7-9 to TRBJ2-7; TRBD2 matches at 11 bases. The CDR3 sequence is 16 residues long. CDR1 SEHNR and CDR2 FQNEAQ come from the germline V gene (reference sequence). Germline trimming cut 11 bases from V and 2 bases from J; bases unmatched to any gene: 14. The CDR3 coding sequence is TGTGCCGGAGAAGACCTAGCGGGAGGTCTCGCCTACGAGCAGTACTTC. Translated: CAGEDLAGGLAYEQYF.

The table lists this clonotype with a few counts. V and J are TRBV7-4 and TRBJ1-6; no reliable D call. V lost 0 bases and J 7 bases, leaving 7 bases between the germline ends. The CDR3 is 14 amino acids. Germline-derived CDR1 and CDR2 are SGHVT and SQSDAQ. The CDR3 protein is CASSLAQGNSPLHF. DNA for the CDR3: TGTGCCAGCAGCTTAGCGCAAGGAAATTCACCCCTCCACTTT.

This chain uses TRBV30 with TRBJ2-7; D perhaps matches TRBD1 (5 bases). This CDR3 is 11 amino acids long. V lost 5 bases to trimming and J lost 0 bases, with 5 bases between them. Per germline, CDR1 GTSNPN and CDR2 SVGIG (reference sequence). The CDR3 DNA reads as TGTGCCTGGGACAGCTCCTACGAGCAGTACTTC. Translated, it gives CAWDSSYEQYF. The variable domain in full, completed from reference TRBV30 and TRBJ2-7, reads SQTIHQWPATLVQPVGSPLSLECTVEGTSNPNLYWYRQAAGRGLQLLFYSVGIGQISSEVPQNLSASRPQDRQFILSSKKLLLSDSGFYLCAWDSSYEQYFGPGTRLTVT.

A word on this clonotype: This clone may be a read error of a much larger clone one base away. The gene calls are TRBV7-2 and TRBJ2-1; 8 bases are shared with TRBD2. This CDR3 has 16 residues. Germline V gene data show CDR1 as SGHTA and CDR2 as FQGNSA. The CDR3 sequence: CASSLEGTRTVREQLF. CDR3 DNA sequence: TGTGCCAGCAGCTTAGAGGGGACTAGAACGGTCCGTGAGCAGTTATTC.

This clonotype has just a few counts. CDR3 coding DNA: TGCAGCGTTGAAAGAACCCCTCGGCAGAGTTCGGGAGAGACCCAGTACTTC. Amino acids: CSVERTPRQSSGETQYF. This chain uses TRBV29-1 with TRBJ2-5; no clear D gene. V dropped 2 bases and J dropped 4 bases, with 23 bases sitting between them. In germline, CDR1 is SQVTM, CDR2 ANQGSEA. This CDR3 comprises 17 residues.

The sample holds a few counts of this clonotype. The J gene is TRBJ2-3, the V gene TRBV7-2; TRBD2 matches 12 bases. There are 14 residues in the CDR3. J gave up 7 bases and V 1 base, and 0 bases lay outside the gene matches. CDR1 is SGHTA, CDR2 FQGNSA, per germline. The DNA for the CDR3 is TGTGCCAGCAGCTTAGGGACTAGCGGGAATACGCAGTATTTT. Translation: CASSLGTSGNTQYF.

J is TRBJ2-1 and V is TRBV19; 12 nucleotides agree with TRBD2. Looked up from germline, CDR1 is LNHDA and CDR2 is SQIVND (reference sequence). J gave up 4 bases and V 4 bases, and 5 bases lay outside the gene matches. The CDR3 covers 16 residues. The CDR3 bases are TGTGCCAGTAGTACCACTAGCGGGGGGCCGTACAATGAGCAGTTCTTC. Translating gives CASSTTSGGPYNEQFF.